This T cell receptor (beta chain) was observed in a study of metastatic and nonmetastatic thyroid tumors (TCRdb year 2020). Describing the broader study: For patients with malignant and with benign thyroid disease, the researchers compared repertoires between peripheral blood samples and tumor or nodule tissue samples.

Concerning this clone itself: Its target antigen remains unknown. One base away there is no much larger clone; base qualities are not given.

No patient had received any treatment before thyroid surgery. Using T-cell receptor beta sequencing, the study looked back at clinical samples from patients collected from about 2011 to 2019. V is cut back by 2 bases and J by 9 bases, with 8 bases in the junction unmatched. The CDR3 runs 16 residues from the cysteine to the phenylalanine. The DNA shown is the 48-base CDR3, in frame from base 1. The germline V gene (reference sequence) provides CDR1 LGHDT and CDR2 YNNKEL. Library prep was done by PCR. Sequencing relied on an Illumina HiSeq 4000. High-throughput sequencing was used to profile the TCR beta-chain CDR3 region of each patient. Turning to the authors' computational methods: A classifier to discriminate distant-metastatic papillary thyroid cancer patients was built from CDR3 differences across clinicopathological groups. Repertoire diversity was assessed with the Shannon index, and tumor-blood repertoire similarity with the Morisita-Horn index. Starting from the raw public reads, TCRdb applied fastp trimming at Q25, assembled clones with MiXCR and retained in-frame beta chains. The V and J calls and clone size are TCRdb's, not the authors'. The sample data list roughly 21,000 clones, and 28% of these were observed just once. 13% to 15% of the sample comes from the top ten.

Study-level results and caveats: In both blood and tumor samples, malignant tumors were reported to have significantly higher TCR beta diversity than benign nodules.

The sample consisted of tumor tissue. The rearrangement combines TRBV3-1 with TRBJ2-1; 12 middle bases align to TRBD1. The clonotype originates from a male donor with papillary thyroid cancer or a benign thyroid nodule (not recorded which). Some clones in this sample may be carry-over from other donors' samples. CDR3 protein: CASSQPGTGGGSEQFF. The nucleotides read TGTGCCAGCAGCCAACCTGGGACAGGGGGCGGGAGTGAGCAGTTCTTC.